The rows below give T cell receptor beta chains drawn from one sample of a study of CD8+CD57+ T cells in acquired aplastic anemia. TCRdb processed the reads anew with MiXCR; each CDR3 protein has one entry. The top ten clones hold approximately 12% of a sample with some 140,000 distinct CDR3 sequences, less than 60% of them seen once. What was sequenced was sorted CD4+, CD8+, or CD8+CD57+ T cells (not recorded which) from PBMCs. Receptors originate from a human donor with aplastic anemia. The CDR3 runs from the conserved cysteine through the conserved F or W. Each record gives: J gene, clone size, V gene, CDR3 protein. Size is omitted from some rows. Given values are once, few, many or a class for expanded clones.

TRBJ2-2	many	TRBV19	CASSRPGEDTGELFF
TRBJ1-2	many	TRBV7-9	CASSPPGPNYGYTF
TRBJ1-1	many	TRBV6-2/TRBV6-3	CASSRYGPLNTEAFF
TRBJ2-2	.	TRBV24-1	CATSGQGARSGELFF
TRBJ1-2	.	TRBV7-7	CASSKQGSHGYTF
TRBJ2-6	many	TRBV5-1	CASSLVLGTSSGANVLTF
TRBJ2-7	many	TRBV5-4	CASSLAGDSRVRGPYEQYF
TRBJ2-7	.	TRBV29-1	CSVVETGGSGQYF
TRBJ2-5	few	TRBV10-3	CATWTSTGGETQYF
TRBJ2-7	.	TRBV11-1	CASSLAGASGGYEQYF
TRBJ1-6	.	TRBV7-3	CASSRDRESPLHF
TRBJ2-3	many	TRBV4-1	CASSPLGVSTDTQYF
TRBJ1-4	many	TRBV2	CASIVNRGHEKLFF
TRBJ2-7	.	TRBV2	CASSANRGPEQYF
TRBJ2-1	.	TRBV20-1	CSARVSGTSGGDGNEWQFF
TRBJ2-3	.	TRBV12-3/TRBV12-4	CASSIGTNGGARFDTQYF
TRBJ2-7	many	TRBV5-1	CASSERQGNYEQYF
TRBJ2-3	once	TRBV10-3	CAIRTSGNDTQYF
TRBJ2-2	.	TRBV29-1	CSVRAGGVTGELFF
TRBJ2-7	many	TRBV29-1	CSVEEGDSYEQYF
TRBJ2-7	few	TRBV7-9	CASSPYSGSIYEQYF
TRBJ2-7	few	TRBV25-1	CAIEQGVKQYF
TRBJ1-1	.	TRBV10-3	CAIEAGGEGAFF
TRBJ2-7	.	TRBV4-1	CASSQRNRDRFPYEQYF
TRBJ2-7	once	TRBV20-1	CSASSYGQGYEQYF
TRBJ1-2	few	TRBV7-6	CASSLSEDYGYTF
TRBJ1-3	many	TRBV10-3	CAIKTAPGNTIYF
TRBJ2-7	.	TRBV5-6	CASRLAAGFSYELYF
TRBJ1-1	many	TRBV19	CASSIVPGRNTEAFF
TRBJ2-3	many	TRBV12-3/TRBV12-4	CASSLRLSPTDTQYF
TRBJ2-3	.	TRBV15	CATSPTRMGTDTQYF
TRBJ2-7	many	TRBV27	CASTGGDRPMYEQYF
TRBJ2-3	.	TRBV7-9	CASSFQGSTDTQYF
TRBJ2-2	.	TRBV7-3	CASSPSGGDANTGELFF
TRBJ1-3	.	TRBV5-1	CASSLASPSGNTIYF
TRBJ1-6	many	TRBV15	CATSRGTTGDSPLHF
TRBJ2-6	.	TRBV10-2	CASSGNAGSGANVLTF
TRBJ2-5	.	TRBV15	CATSRDRTSGEQEAQYF
TRBJ2-1	many	TRBV6-1	CASSVSGGGYNEQFF
TRBJ2-2	many	TRBV24-1	CATSDFSGTGELFF
TRBJ1-1	once	TRBV5-1	CASSFDAAEAFF
.	.	TRBV6-2/TRBV6-3	CASSYPAGGYEQYF
TRBJ2-1	.	TRBV15	CATSRTREDNEQFF
TRBJ1-3	.	TRBV10-3	CATTTQDSGNTIYF
TRBJ1-1	once	TRBV7-9	CASSAQTGGTEAFF
TRBJ1-1	once	TRBV20-1	CSARRGQYLNTEAFF
TRBJ1-2	.	TRBV2	CAIFLCANYGYTF
TRBJ2-2	.	TRBV19	CASIGTSGGRNTGELFF
TRBJ1-4	many	TRBV7-9	CASSFPPGQDEKLFF
TRBJ2-7	many	TRBV5-6	CASSLGQLSYEQYF
TRBJ2-7	.	TRBV5-1	CASAKTSGTYEQYF
TRBJ2-5	.	TRBV20-1	CSASLNGETQYF
TRBJ2-1	many	TRBV5-4	CASWASGIDYNEQFF